These 31 T cell receptor beta chains came from one sample sequenced in a study of shared clonotypes between healthy human individuals. Produced via immunoSEQ multiplex PCR; TCRdb's table is partial and in-frame only. The sample lists about 1.1 million clones; roughly 77% were seen once. Sequencing was done on a sample of memory CD4+ T cells from PBMCs. The subset here: CD45RA-negative fraction. Receptor source: a man between 18 and 29 years old in good health. Some clones in this sample may be carry-over from other donors' samples.

This clone was recorded a few times. The chain links TRBV7-9 to TRBJ2-5, with D perhaps matching TRBD2 (6 bases). The CDR3 runs 15 residues. Germline loops: CDR1 SEHNR, CDR2 FQNEAQ (reference sequence). Trimming left V 0 bases short and J 5 bases short, with 13 bases between. CDR3 residues: CASSLAGTAGETQYF. CDR3 in DNA: TGTGCCAGCAGCTTAGCGGGGACGGCGGGGGAGACCCAGTACTTC.

The chain links TRBV7-9 to TRBJ2-3; no clear D gene. The CDR3 loop spans 15 amino acids. Germline values: CDR1 SEHNR, CDR2 FQNEAQ (reference sequence). Trimming removed 1 base from V and 3 bases from J, with 11 bases in between. The CDR3 DNA sequence: TGTGCCAGCAGCTTAGTGCTGGCGTCAACAGATACGCAGTATTTT. Translating it yields CASSLVLASTDTQYF.

The chain carries TRBV19 and TRBJ2-1; D possibly corresponds to TRBD2 (5 bases). V was shortened by 2 bases and J by 14 bases, with 16 bases between the two germline ends. CDR1 is LNHDA, CDR2 SQIVND, per germline (reference sequence). The CDR3 is made up of 13 amino acids. The CDR3 loop reads CASSITSGEEEFF. In DNA form, the CDR3 reads TGTGCCAGTAGTATAACATCTGGAGAGGAGGAGTTCTTC.

This sequence joins TRBV29-1 and TRBJ2-7; no firm D call. The CDR3 contains 12 residues. In germline, CDR1 is SQVTM, CDR2 ANQGSEA. The V end was cut by 4 bases, the J end by 2 bases, with 9 bases between. The CDR3: CSVVRSTYEQYF. For the CDR3, the DNA is TGCAGCGTTGTTCGTAGTACCTACGAGCAGTACTTC.

The chain uses TRBV27 and TRBJ2-3; 7 bases fit TRBD2. The CDR3 has 14 amino acids. V dropped 9 bases and J dropped 0; count of bases not matched to a gene: 6. Germline-derived CDR1 and CDR2 are MNHEY and SMNVEV (reference sequence). The CDR3 DNA follows: TGTGCCAGTGGGGCTAGCGGTAGCACAGATACGCAGTATTTT. The encoded protein is CASGASGSTDTQYF.

This clone appeared once. This chain connects TRBV9 to TRBJ2-7; 9 bases are a match to TRBD1. The CDR3 consists of 15 residues. Germline CDR1 is SGDLS and CDR2 is YYNGEE. Trimming cost V 4 bases and J 2 bases; bases outside gene matches: 7. CDR3 protein: CASSPRTGATYEQYF. The CDR3 coding sequence is TGTGCCAGCAGCCCCCGGACAGGGGCCACCTACGAGCAGTACTTC. Together with reference TRBV9 and TRBJ2-7, the CDR3 gives the full variable domain: DSGVTQTPKHLITATGQRVTLRCSPRSGDLSVYWYQQSLDQGLQFLIQYYNGEERAKGNILERFSAQQFPDLHSELNLSSLELGDSALYFCASSPRTGATYEQYFGPGTRLTVT.

With regard to this clone: A much larger clone sits a single nucleotide away, making a read error possible. The CDR3 DNA follows: TGTGCCAGCGGCGTCCGGAAAGCTTTCTTT. This gives the protein CASGVRKAFF. The chain links TRBV9 to TRBJ1-1; D call uncertain. This CDR3 is built from 10 residues. Per germline, CDR1 SGDLS and CDR2 YYNGEE.

The J gene is TRBJ2-5, the V gene TRBV7-3, with a possible D match to TRBD2 (5 bases). Germline assignment: CDR1 SGHTA and CDR2 FQGTGA. The CDR3 extends over 14 amino acids. Trimming removed 3 bases at V and 0 bases at J, with 8 bases between. DNA for the CDR3: TGTGCCAGCAGCTTCCCGGAGGACCAAGAGACCCAGTACTTC. Residues: CASSFPEDQETQYF.

V usage is TRBV6-5 and J usage is TRBJ2-3; 10 nucleotides match TRBD2. V trimming: 4 bases; J trimming: 2 bases; junction bases outside the gene matches: 3. The CDR3 spans 15 residues. Germline V gene sequence: CDR1 MNHEY, CDR2 SVGAGI. CDR3 in amino acids: CASSSGTSDTDTQYF. The CDR3 region has the DNA TGTGCCAGCAGTTCCGGGACTAGCGACACAGATACGCAGTATTTT.

This clone was observed many times. Other DNA variants within this sample encode the same CDR3. The V call is TRBV25-1, the J call TRBJ1-1, with TRBD1 matching 9 bases. CDR3 length equals 13 residues. The V gene end was trimmed by 10 bases and the J gene end by 4 bases; junction bases not matched to a gene: 7. Per the germline V gene, CDR1 is MGHDK and CDR2 is SYGVNS. The CDR3 spells CAKQGARSTEAFF. The CDR3 nucleotides read TGTGCCAAACAGGGGGCGAGAAGCACTGAAGCTTTCTTT.

There are a few counts of this clone. The J gene is TRBJ1-1, the V gene TRBV4-1; D is unresolved. This CDR3 spans 15 amino acids. Per germline, CDR1 MGHRA and CDR2 YSYEKL. Trimming cost V 0 bases and J 5 bases, with 13 bases left between them. The CDR3 protein is CASSQEVGEVTEAFF. The CDR3 DNA reads as TGCGCCAGCAGCCAAGAGGTCGGGGAGGTAACTGAAGCTTTCTTT.

This clone was picked up a small number of times. The chain recombines TRBV5-5 with TRBJ2-7; D gene uncertain. The V gene's germline CDR1 is SGHKS and CDR2 YYEKEE (reference sequence). Between the trimmed V and J ends, which lost 3 bases and 3 bases, there was a span of 10 bases. CDR3 length equals 13 residues. The DNA of the CDR3 is TGTGCCAGCAGCTACGGACCGTTCTACGAGCAGTACTTC. This gives the protein CASSYGPFYEQYF.

V usage is TRBV4-3 and J usage is TRBJ2-2; D is possibly TRBD1 or TRBD2 (6 bases each). Germline V gene lookup returns CDR1 LGHNA and CDR2 YSLEER. This CDR3 region has 15 residues. The V gene lost 4 bases and the J gene lost 4 bases, with 13 bases spanning the gap. The CDR3 DNA follows: TGCGCCAGCAGCCGAGAGGGGGGAGGCACCGGGGAGCTGTTTTTT. Translation gives CASSREGGGTGELFF.

V is TRBV10-3 and J is TRBJ1-3, with 7 bases fitting TRBD1. This CDR3 spans 17 amino acids. V lost 6 bases and J lost 0; bases outside the gene matches: 11. Germline lookup yields CDR1 ENHRY and CDR2 SYGVKD. For the CDR3, the DNA is TGTGCCATCAGCAACCCCGGGACAGCGACCTCTGGAAACACCATATATTTT. Amino acid sequence: CAISNPGTATSGNTIYF.

The rearrangement joins TRBV7-8 to TRBJ2-3; 10 nucleotides line up with TRBD1. Trimming cost V 5 bases and J 6 bases; bases outside gene matches: 5. Germline CDR1 and CDR2: SGHVS and FQNEAQ. This CDR3 has 14 amino acids. In nucleotides, the CDR3 is TGTGCCAGCAGCCTAGGACAGGGGGGGGATACGCAGTATTTT. This encodes CASSLGQGGDTQYF. The complete variable domain, with remaining parts taken from reference TRBV7-8 and TRBJ2-3, reads GAGVSQSPRYKVAKRGQDVALRCDPISGHVSLFWYQQALGQGPEFLTYFQNEAQLDKSGLPSDRFFAERPEGSVSTLKIQRTQQEDSAVYLCASSLGQGGDTQYFGPGTRLTVL.

The V gene is TRBV5-4, the J gene TRBJ2-7, with 8 bases lining up with TRBD2. The germline V gene encodes CDR1 SGHNT and CDR2 YYREEE (reference sequence). The J segment lost 2 bases and the V segment lost 4 bases, leaving 5 bases of the junction unmatched. The length of the CDR3 is 14 residues. In DNA, the CDR3 is TGTGCCAGCAGCCGGGGGGGACTTACCTACGAGCAGTACTTC. It encodes CASSRGGLTYEQYF.

The chain couples TRBV7-2 to TRBJ2-7, with TRBD2 identical over 10 bases. This CDR3 is 14 amino acids long. From germline, CDR1 is SGHTA and CDR2 FQGNSA. The ends lost 5 bases at V and 3 bases at J; junction bases unmatched: 4. The CDR3 is CASSPWTSGYEQYF. The CDR3 bases are TGTGCCAGCAGCCCATGGACTAGCGGCTACGAGCAGTACTTC.

This clone was seen only once. V and J are TRBV20-1 and TRBJ2-7; TRBD1 matches at 7 bases. Germline CDR1 reads DFQATT; CDR2 reads SNEGSKA (reference sequence). The J segment lost 6 bases and the V segment lost 8 bases, leaving 7 bases of the junction unmatched. The CDR3 is 11 residues long. The CDR3, as DNA: TGCAGTTCCACAGGGGTCCGCGAGCAGTACTTC. Translation gives CSSTGVREQYF.

The table lists this clone with a few counts. The chain couples TRBV5-1 to TRBJ1-4, with D possibly matching TRBD1 (6 bases). Germline V gene sequence: CDR1 SGHRS, CDR2 YFSETQ. CDR3 length equals 15 residues. Trimming removed 6 bases from V and 8 bases from J, with 20 bases in between. This CDR3 is CASKAGGGPGEKLFF. Written as DNA, the CDR3 is TGCGCCAGCAAGGCAGGCGGGGGCCCGGGCGAAAAACTGTTTTTT.

This sequence joins TRBV7-9 and TRBJ1-1; tentatively, D is TRBD1 (6 bases). The CDR3 is 17 residues long. Germline V gives CDR1 SEHNR, CDR2 FQNEAQ (reference sequence). V lost 4 bases and J 2 bases, leaving 20 bases between the germline ends. CDR3 region: CASSSKDRRTFNTEAFF. DNA for the CDR3: TGTGCCAGCAGCTCCAAGGACAGACGAACCTTTAACACTGAAGCTTTCTTT.

This chain connects TRBV4-3 to TRBJ2-1, with D perhaps matching TRBD2 (5 bases). The V end was cut by 0 bases, the J end by 0 bases, with 6 bases between. The CDR3 contains 15 residues. CDR1 and CDR2 (germline): LGHNA, YSLEER. The CDR3 DNA reads TGCGCCAGCAGCCAAGAGCTAGCCTCCTACAATGAGCAGTTCTTC. This sequence encodes CASSQELASYNEQFF.

This clone was picked up a small number of times. The chain recombines TRBV2 with TRBJ2-7; 7 bases are shared with TRBD1. The germline gives CDR1 SNHLY, CDR2 FYNNEI. V shed 8 bases and J 4 bases; nucleotides not matched to a gene: 8. The CDR3 runs to 13 residues. CDR3 sequence reads: CASSWTGRYEQYF. The CDR3 DNA follows: TGTGCCAGCTCTTGGACAGGTCGATACGAGCAGTACTTC.

This clone was picked up a small number of times. The chain employs TRBV2 and TRBJ1-2; 7 bases fit TRBD1. This CDR3 region has 13 residues. V shed 4 bases and J 2 bases; nucleotides not matched to a gene: 1. Germline lookup yields CDR1 SNHLY and CDR2 FYNNEI. CDR3 coding DNA: TGTGCCAGCAGTGTGGACAGGAACTATGGCTACACCTTC. Protein product: CASSVDRNYGYTF.

The chain links TRBV6-5 to TRBJ2-7; weak D call: TRBD2 (6 bases). The CDR3 runs to 13 residues. Germline-derived CDR1 and CDR2 are MNHEY and SVGAGI. Trimming cost V 5 bases and J 6 bases, with 14 bases left between them. As DNA, the CDR3 is TGTGCCAGCAGTCGGAGGGGTTCTGCCGAGCAGTACTTC. Translating it yields CASSRRGSAEQYF.

This chain connects TRBV2 to TRBJ1-2; D uncertain. With 6 bases removed from V and 8 bases from J, the gap between germline ends came to 7 bases. The germline V gene encodes CDR1 SNHLY and CDR2 FYNNEI. The CDR3 is made up of 10 amino acids. The CDR3 loop reads CASSPYGYTF. The DNA of the CDR3 is TGTGCCAGCAGCCCATACGGCTACACCTTC.

The chain joins TRBV30 to TRBJ2-7, with no clear D. Trimming removed 4 bases from V and 5 bases from J, with 15 bases in between. CDR3 size: 13 residues. In germline, CDR1 is GTSNPN, CDR2 SVGIG (reference sequence). DNA for the CDR3: TGTGCCTGGAAGTGGGATGGGATCGACGAGCAGTACTTC. Its translation is CAWKWDGIDEQYF.

This chain links TRBV7-2 with TRBJ2-7, with 11 nucleotides matching TRBD1. The CDR3 sequence is 15 residues long. Looked up from germline, CDR1 is SGHTA and CDR2 is FQGNSA. With 5 bases clipped from V and 3 bases from J, the junction kept 6 bases outside the gene matches. The CDR3 here is CASSRAGTGGYEQYF. As DNA, the CDR3 is TGTGCCAGCAGCCGTGCTGGGACAGGGGGCTACGAGCAGTACTTC.

This chain joins TRBV6-6 and TRBJ1-5; perhaps TRBD1 as D (5 bases). This CDR3 has 14 amino acids. Germline loops: CDR1 MNHNY, CDR2 SVGAGI (reference sequence). V lost 9 bases and J lost 4, with 16 bases in between. CDR3 in DNA: TGTGCCAGTGGGGGGGTATTGAGGAATCAGCCCCAGCATTTT. Its translation: CASGGVLRNQPQHF.

This clone showed up just a few times. This chain links TRBV30 with TRBJ2-1, with D perhaps matching TRBD2 (5 bases). The CDR3 length is 16 residues. Germline V gives CDR1 GTSNPN, CDR2 SVGIG (reference sequence). Trimming shortened V by 4 bases and J by 1 base, and 17 bases separated the two germline ends. CDR3 DNA sequence: TGTGCCTGGAAATTATCGCGGGCCCTGTCCTACAATGAGCAGTTCTTC. This encodes CAWKLSRALSYNEQFF. The full variable domain, with the rest looked up from reference TRBV30 and TRBJ2-1, is SQTIHQWPATLVQPVGSPLSLECTVEGTSNPNLYWYRQAAGRGLQLLFYSVGIGQISSEVPQNLSASRPQDRQFILSSKKLLLSDSGFYLCAWKLSRALSYNEQFFGPGTRLTVL.

The chain links TRBV20-1 to TRBJ1-1, with D uncertain. V was cut by 1 base and J by 7 bases, with 7 bases left in between. This CDR3 is 11 amino acids long. Germline V gene sequence: CDR1 DFQATT, CDR2 SNEGSKA (reference sequence). The chain's CDR3 is CSARGRIEAFF. DNA for the CDR3: TGCAGTGCTAGAGGCAGGATTGAAGCTTTCTTT.

J is TRBJ2-5 and V is TRBV28; D is uncertain. The germline CDR1 and CDR2 sequences are MDHEN and SYDVKM. The CDR3 has 12 amino acids. The germline V and J ends were trimmed by 5 bases and 4 bases, with 8 bases remaining between them. The CDR3 protein is CASSPRPETQYF. The CDR3 coding sequence is TGTGCCAGCAGTCCCCGCCCAGAGACCCAGTACTTC.